This T cell receptor (beta chain) was identified in a study of graft-versus-host responses after intestinal transplantation (dated by TCRdb to about 2021). As for the study more broadly: Multivisceral, liver-intestinal, or isolated intestinal transplants were received by the recipients. Every recipient was given anti-thymocyte globulin induction, followed by roughly 3 years of maintenance tacrolimus and steroids. After intestinal transplantation, graft-versus-host and host-versus-graft alloreactive T cell clones in the graft, circulation and bone marrow were tracked using bulk TCR-beta CDR3 sequencing. Alloreactive clones were identified by sequencing pre-transplant mixed lymphocyte reaction products and comparing these products with unstimulated pre-transplant donor and recipient T cells. The cohort enrolled 24 intestinal transplant recipients, one of whom was a retransplant, and 3 patients without pretransplant specimens were excluded. A peak of at least 4% donor T cells among recipient peripheral blood mononuclear cells was the definition used for donor T cell macrochimerism. Rather than being sequenced by the commercial service, samples from a few later patients were sequenced in-house on an Illumina MiSeq and processed with MiXCR. The paper's findings and limits, for the study overall: The relatively low number and heterogeneity of intestinal transplant patients limited the conclusions. GvH clones turned up in recipient bone marrow, with some appearing earlier in ileal mucosa or blood, a pattern consistent with an intestinal mucosal origin. Patients with donor T cell macrochimerism had high GvH to HvG T cell clonal ratios in their allografts. Early after transplant, peak levels of circulating GvH clones were found to be associated with declines in HvG clones.

About this clone itself: Its recognized antigen is unknown. Base qualities are not at hand, and no much larger clone is one base apart.

The time point tag for this specimen amounts to: cells obtained before transplantation from donor or recipient. CD3+CD4+ and CD3+CD8+ populations were FACS-sorted from unstimulated pre-transplant donor and recipient cells taken from spleen or lymph nodes. Counted from cysteine to phenylalanine, this CDR3 has 17 amino acids. The sequence is cut down to CDR3 DNA, 51 bases in frame from base 1. CDR1 and CDR2 were assigned from the germline V gene as ENHRY and SYGVKD. Clipping removes 3 bases from V and 5 bases from J, with 13 as the unmatched junction base count. The library relied on the immunoSEQ multiplex PCR assay. In most patients, genomic DNA was isolated using the Qiagen DNeasy Blood and Tissue Kit and sent frozen to Adaptive Biotechnologies for TCR sequencing. For most patients, high-throughput TCR-beta CDR3 sequencing of genomic DNA was performed by Adaptive Biotechnologies. As for how the authors treated the data: TCR sequencing data for approximately 19 patients were retrieved from Adaptive's ImmunoSEQ software; a few other patients were processed with MiXCR and VDJtools. To correct CD4 versus CD8 sorting errors, any sequence found in both subsets at a frequency ratio below 5:1 was removed. CDR3 nucleotide sequences shared by donor and recipient were removed because the origin of these sequences could not be assigned. To be classed as alloreactive, a clone needed at least 2-fold expansion over unstimulated cells and a minimum CFSE-low frequency of 0.002% (template counts) or 0.001% (read counts). Clones detected in sequenced pre-transplant spleen, lymph node, or MLR CFSE-low populations of the donor or recipient were defined as mappable. The cumulative frequency of alloreactive clones was calculated as a percentage of all sequences, weighted by copy number. In its TCRdb copy, this immuneACCESS table keeps in-frame sequences only and misses some clones. Where compared with another copy, unresolved V genes explain less than half of these, and the others have no known cause. V, J and clone size are taken as reported in that table, and D and trimming were inferred from the DNA itself. A total of roughly 90,000 clones appear in this sample, 85% to 95% of them only once. The ten top clones hold roughly 5.6% of the sample.

The rearranged segments are TRBV10-3 and TRBJ2-3, with 8 central nucleotides matching TRBD2. Sequenced here: unstimulated CD8+ T cells sorted from spleen or lymph node cells, sampled before intestinal transplant. The receptor was isolated from a human donor who received an intestinal transplant. CDR3 protein: CAISEPLTGGVVDTQYF. The nucleotide sequence is TGTGCCATCAGTGAACCTTTAACGGGAGGGGTGGTAGATACGCAGTATTTT.